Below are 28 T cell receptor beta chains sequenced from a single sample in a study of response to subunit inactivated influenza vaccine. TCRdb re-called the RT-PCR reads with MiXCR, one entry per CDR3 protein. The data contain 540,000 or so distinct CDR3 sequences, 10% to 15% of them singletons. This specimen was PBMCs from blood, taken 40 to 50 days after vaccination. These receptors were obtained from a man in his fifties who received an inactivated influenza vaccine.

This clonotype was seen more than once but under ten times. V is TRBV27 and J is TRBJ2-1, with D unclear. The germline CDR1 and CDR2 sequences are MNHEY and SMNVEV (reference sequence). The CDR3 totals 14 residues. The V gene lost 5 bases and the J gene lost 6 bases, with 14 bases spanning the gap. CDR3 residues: CASSPSGGINEQFF. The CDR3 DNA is TGTGCCAGCAGTCCCTCTGGTGGGATCAATGAGCAGTTCTTC.

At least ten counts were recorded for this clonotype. The CDR3 nucleotides are TGCAGTGCTAGAGGTTACGGGGGCTGGCCAACAGATACGCAGTATTTT. Translating gives CSARGYGGWPTDTQYF. The chain recombines TRBV20-1 with TRBJ2-3; D possibly uses TRBD1 or TRBD2 (6 bases each). V was shortened by 1 base and J by 3 bases, with 17 bases between the two germline ends. This CDR3 has 16 amino acids. CDR1 and CDR2 from the germline V gene are DFQATT and SNEGSKA (reference sequence).

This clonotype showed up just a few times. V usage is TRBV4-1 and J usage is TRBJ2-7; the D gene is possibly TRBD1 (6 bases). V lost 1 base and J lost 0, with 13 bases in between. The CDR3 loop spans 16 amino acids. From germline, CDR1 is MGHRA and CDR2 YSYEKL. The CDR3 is CASSQGTGTNSYEQYF. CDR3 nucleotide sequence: TGCGCCAGCAGCCAAGGGACCGGGACAAACTCCTACGAGCAGTACTTC.

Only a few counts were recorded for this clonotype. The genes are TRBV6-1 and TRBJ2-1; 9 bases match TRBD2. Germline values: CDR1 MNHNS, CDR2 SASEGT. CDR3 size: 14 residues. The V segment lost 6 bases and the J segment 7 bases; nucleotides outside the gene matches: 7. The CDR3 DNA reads TGTGCCAGCAGAATAGCGGGAGCTGGGAATGAGCAGTTCTTC. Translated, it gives CASRIAGAGNEQFF.

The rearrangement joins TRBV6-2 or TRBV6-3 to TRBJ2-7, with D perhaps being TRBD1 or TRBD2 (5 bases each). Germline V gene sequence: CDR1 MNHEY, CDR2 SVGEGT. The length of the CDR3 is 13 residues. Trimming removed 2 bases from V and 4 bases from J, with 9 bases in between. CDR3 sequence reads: CASSYMGEYEQYF. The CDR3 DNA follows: TGTGCCAGCAGTTACATGGGGGAATACGAGCAGTACTTC.

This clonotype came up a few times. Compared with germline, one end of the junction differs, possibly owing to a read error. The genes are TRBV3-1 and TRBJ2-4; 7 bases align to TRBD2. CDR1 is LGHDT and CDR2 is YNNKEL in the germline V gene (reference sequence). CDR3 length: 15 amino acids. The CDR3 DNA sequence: TGTGCCTGCAGCCAAGATGGTCTAGCGGAAAACATTCAGTACTTC. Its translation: CACSQDGLAENIQYF.

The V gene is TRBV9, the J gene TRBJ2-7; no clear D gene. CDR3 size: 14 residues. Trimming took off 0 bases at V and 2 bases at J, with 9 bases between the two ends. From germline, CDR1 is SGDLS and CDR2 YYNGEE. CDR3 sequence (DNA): TGTGCCAGCAGCGTAGAGGCGTCCCCCTACGAGCAGTACTTC. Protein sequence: CASSVEASPYEQYF.

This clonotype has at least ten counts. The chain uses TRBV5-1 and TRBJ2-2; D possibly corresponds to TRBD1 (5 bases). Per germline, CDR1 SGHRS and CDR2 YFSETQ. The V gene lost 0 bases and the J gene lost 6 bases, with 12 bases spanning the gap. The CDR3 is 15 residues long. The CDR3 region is CASSLVQGAAGELFF. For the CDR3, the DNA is TGCGCCAGCAGCTTGGTACAAGGGGCCGCCGGGGAGCTGTTTTTT.

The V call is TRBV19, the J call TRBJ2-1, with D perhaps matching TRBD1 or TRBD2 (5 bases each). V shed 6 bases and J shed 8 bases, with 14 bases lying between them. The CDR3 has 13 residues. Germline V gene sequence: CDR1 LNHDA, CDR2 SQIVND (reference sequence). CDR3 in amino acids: CASRVLGAYEQFF. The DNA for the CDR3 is TGTGCCAGTAGGGTACTCGGGGCGTATGAGCAGTTCTTC.

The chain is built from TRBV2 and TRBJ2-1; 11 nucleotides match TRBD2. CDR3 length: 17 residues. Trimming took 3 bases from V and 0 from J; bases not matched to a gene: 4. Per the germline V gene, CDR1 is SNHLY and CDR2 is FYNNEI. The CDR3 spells CASSDSLAGGSYNEQFF. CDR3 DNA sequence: TGTGCCAGCAGTGATAGTCTAGCGGGAGGCTCCTACAATGAGCAGTTCTTC.

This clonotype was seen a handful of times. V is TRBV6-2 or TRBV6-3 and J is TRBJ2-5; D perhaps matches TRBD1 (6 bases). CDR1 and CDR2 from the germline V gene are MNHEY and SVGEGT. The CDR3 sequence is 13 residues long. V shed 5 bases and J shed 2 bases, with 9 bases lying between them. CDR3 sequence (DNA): TGTGCCAGCAGTAAGGACAGTCAAGAGACCCAGTACTTC. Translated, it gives CASSKDSQETQYF.

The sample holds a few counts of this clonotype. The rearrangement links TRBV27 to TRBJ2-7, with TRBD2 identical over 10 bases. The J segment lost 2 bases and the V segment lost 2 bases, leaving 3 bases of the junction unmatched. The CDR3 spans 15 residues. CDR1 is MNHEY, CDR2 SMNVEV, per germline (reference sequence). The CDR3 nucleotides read TGTGCCAGCAGTTTAAGGAGCGGGAGGGCCTACGAGCAGTACTTC. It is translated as CASSLRSGRAYEQYF.

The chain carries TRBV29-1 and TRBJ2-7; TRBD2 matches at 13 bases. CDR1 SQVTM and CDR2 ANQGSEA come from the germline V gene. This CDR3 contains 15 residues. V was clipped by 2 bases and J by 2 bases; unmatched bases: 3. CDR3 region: CSVERLAGGPYEQYF. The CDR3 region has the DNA TGCAGCGTTGAAAGACTAGCGGGAGGCCCCTACGAGCAGTACTTC.

CDR3 in DNA: TGCAGTGCTAGAGTTGGACAGGGCTCGCCCCAGCATTTT. This codes for CSARVGQGSPQHF. The chain joins TRBV20-1 to TRBJ1-5; 8 bases are shared with TRBD1. The V and J ends lost 1 base and 9 bases, in that order; junction bases with no gene match: 5. This CDR3 spans 13 amino acids. The germline V gene has CDR1 DFQATT and CDR2 SNEGSKA (reference sequence).

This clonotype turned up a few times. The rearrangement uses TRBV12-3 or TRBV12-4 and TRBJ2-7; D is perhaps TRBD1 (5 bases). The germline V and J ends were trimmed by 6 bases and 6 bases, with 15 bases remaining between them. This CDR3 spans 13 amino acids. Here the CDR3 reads CASSKDNSLEQYF. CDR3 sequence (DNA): TGTGCCAGCAGCAAGGACAACTCTCTCGAGCAGTACTTC.

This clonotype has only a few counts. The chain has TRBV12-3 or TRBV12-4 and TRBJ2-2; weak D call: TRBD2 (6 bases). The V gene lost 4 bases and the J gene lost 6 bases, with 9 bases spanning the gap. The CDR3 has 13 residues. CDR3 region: CASSSLAAGELFF. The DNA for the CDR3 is TGTGCCAGCAGTTCACTAGCCGCCGGGGAGCTGTTTTTT.

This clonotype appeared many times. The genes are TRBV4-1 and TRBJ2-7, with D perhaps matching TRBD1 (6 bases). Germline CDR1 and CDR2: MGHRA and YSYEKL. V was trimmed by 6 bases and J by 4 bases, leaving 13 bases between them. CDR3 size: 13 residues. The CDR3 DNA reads TGCGCCAGCAGACCGGAGCAGGGGTACGAGCAGTACTTC. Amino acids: CASRPEQGYEQYF.

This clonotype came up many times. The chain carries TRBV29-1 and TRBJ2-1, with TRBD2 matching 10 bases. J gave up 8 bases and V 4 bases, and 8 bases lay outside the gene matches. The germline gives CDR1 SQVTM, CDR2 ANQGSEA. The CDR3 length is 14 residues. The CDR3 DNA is TGCAGCGTTGGACTAGCGGGCTTTAGGGATGAGCAGTTCTTC. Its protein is CSVGLAGFRDEQFF.

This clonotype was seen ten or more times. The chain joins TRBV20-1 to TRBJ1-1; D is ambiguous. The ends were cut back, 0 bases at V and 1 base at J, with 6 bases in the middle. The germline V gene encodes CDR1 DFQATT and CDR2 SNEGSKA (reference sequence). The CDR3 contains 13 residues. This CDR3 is CSAREAPNTEAFF. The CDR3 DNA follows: TGCAGTGCTAGAGAAGCGCCGAACACTGAAGCTTTCTTT.

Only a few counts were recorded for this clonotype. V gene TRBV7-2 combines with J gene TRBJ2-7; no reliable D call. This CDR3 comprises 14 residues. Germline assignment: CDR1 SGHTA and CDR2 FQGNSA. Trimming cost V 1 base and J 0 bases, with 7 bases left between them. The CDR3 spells CASSLDYHSYEQYF. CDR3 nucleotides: TGTGCCAGCAGCTTAGACTACCACTCCTACGAGCAGTACTTC.

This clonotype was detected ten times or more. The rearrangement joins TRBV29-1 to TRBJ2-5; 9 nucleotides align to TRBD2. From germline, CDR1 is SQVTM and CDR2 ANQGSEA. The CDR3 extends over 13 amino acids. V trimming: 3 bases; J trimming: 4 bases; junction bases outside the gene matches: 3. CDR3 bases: TGCAGCGTTGATAGCGGGAGTACAGAGACCCAGTACTTC. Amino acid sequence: CSVDSGSTETQYF.

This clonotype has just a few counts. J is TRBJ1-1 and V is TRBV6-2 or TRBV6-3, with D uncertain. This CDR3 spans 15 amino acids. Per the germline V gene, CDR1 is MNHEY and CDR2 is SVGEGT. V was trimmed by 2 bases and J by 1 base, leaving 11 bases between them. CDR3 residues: CASSYGRMKNTEAFF. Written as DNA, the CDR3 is TGTGCCAGCAGTTACGGTAGGATGAAGAACACTGAAGCTTTCTTT.

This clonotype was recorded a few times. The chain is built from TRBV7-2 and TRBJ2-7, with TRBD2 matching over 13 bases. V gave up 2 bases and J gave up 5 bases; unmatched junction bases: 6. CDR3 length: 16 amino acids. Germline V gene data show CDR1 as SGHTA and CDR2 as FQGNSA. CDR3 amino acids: CASSLLLGLAGDEQYF. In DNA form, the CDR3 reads TGTGCCAGCAGCTTACTCTTAGGACTAGCGGGGGACGAGCAGTACTTC.

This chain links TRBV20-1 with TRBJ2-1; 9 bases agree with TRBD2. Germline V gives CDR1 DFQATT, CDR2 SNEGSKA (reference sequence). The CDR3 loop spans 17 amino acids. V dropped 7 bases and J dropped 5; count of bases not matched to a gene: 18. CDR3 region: CSVETPGTSWTNNEQFF. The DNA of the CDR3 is TGCAGTGTAGAGACGCCCGGGACTAGCTGGACAAACAATGAGCAGTTCTTC.

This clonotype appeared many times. The CDR3 sequence: CATSRIQGNTEAFF. The CDR3, as DNA: TGTGCCACCAGCAGGATACAGGGGAACACTGAAGCTTTCTTT. The rearrangement joins TRBV15 to TRBJ1-1; the D gene is possibly TRBD1 (6 bases). CDR1 is LNHNV and CDR2 is YYDKDF in the germline V gene (reference sequence). The CDR3 sequence is 14 residues long. The ends were cut back, 3 bases at V and 1 base at J, with 9 bases in the middle.

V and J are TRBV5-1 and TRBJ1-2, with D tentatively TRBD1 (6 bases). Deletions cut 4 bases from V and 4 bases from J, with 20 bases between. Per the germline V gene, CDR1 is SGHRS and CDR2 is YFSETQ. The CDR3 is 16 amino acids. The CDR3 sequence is CASSVSPNRVSYGYTF. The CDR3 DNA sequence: TGCGCCAGCAGCGTGTCACCTAACAGGGTCAGCTATGGCTACACCTTC.

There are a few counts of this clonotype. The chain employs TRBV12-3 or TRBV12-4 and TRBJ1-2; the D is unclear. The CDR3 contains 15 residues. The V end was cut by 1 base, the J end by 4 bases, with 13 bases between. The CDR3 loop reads CASSLGDPPTYGYTF. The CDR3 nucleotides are TGTGCCAGCAGTTTAGGGGATCCCCCCACCTATGGCTACACCTTC.

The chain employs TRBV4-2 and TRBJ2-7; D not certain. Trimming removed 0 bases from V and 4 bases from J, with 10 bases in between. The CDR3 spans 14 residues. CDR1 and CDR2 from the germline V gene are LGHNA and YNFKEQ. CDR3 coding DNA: TGTGCCAGCAGCCAAGAGGGCAGTTCTTACGAGCAGTACTTC. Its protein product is CASSQEGSSYEQYF.